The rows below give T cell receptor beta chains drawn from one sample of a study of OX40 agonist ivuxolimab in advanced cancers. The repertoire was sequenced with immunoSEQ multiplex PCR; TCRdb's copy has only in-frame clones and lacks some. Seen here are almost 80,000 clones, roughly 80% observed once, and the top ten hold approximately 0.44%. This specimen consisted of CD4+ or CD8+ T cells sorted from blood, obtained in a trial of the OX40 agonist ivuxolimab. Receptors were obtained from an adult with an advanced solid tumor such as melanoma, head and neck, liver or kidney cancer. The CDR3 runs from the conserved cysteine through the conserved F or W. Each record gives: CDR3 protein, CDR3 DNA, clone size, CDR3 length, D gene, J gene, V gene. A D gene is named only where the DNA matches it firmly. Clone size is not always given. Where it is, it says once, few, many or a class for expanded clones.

CDR3 protein: CASSPGDTSNYGYTF
CDR3 DNA: TGCGCCAGCAGCCCTGGGGACACCTCTAACTATGGCTACACCTTC
clone size: NA
CDR3 length: 15
D gene: NA
J gene: TRBJ1-2
V gene: TRBV5-1

CDR3 protein: CASSSRLGRGVSTDTQYF
CDR3 DNA: TGTGCCAGCAGTTCTCGCTTGGGGCGGGGGGTTAGCACAGATACGCAGTATTTT
clone size: NA
CDR3 length: 18
D gene: TRBD2
J gene: TRBJ2-3
V gene: TRBV28

CDR3 protein: CASSPRGLRAGANVLTF
CDR3 DNA: TGTGCCAGCAGCCCGAGAGGCCTTAGGGCTGGGGCCAACGTCCTGACTTTC
clone size: NA
CDR3 length: 17
D gene: NA
J gene: TRBJ2-6
V gene: TRBV7-6

CDR3 protein: CASSLESGPTDTQYF
CDR3 DNA: TGCGCCAGCAGCTTGGAAAGCGGACCCACAGATACGCAGTATTTT
clone size: NA
CDR3 length: 15
D gene: NA
J gene: TRBJ2-3
V gene: TRBV5-1

CDR3 protein: CASSLQNTQYF
CDR3 DNA: TGTGCCAGCAGCCTCCAAAATACGCAGTATTTT
clone size: few
CDR3 length: 11
D gene: NA
J gene: TRBJ2-3
V gene: TRBV7-2

CDR3 protein: CATSRGGELYAFF
CDR3 DNA: TGTGCCACCAGCAGGGGAGGCGAGTTGTATGCTTTCTTT
clone size: NA
CDR3 length: 13
D gene: NA
J gene: TRBJ1-1
V gene: TRBV15

CDR3 protein: CASSQEIKVRHYGYTF
CDR3 DNA: TGCGCCAGCAGCCAAGAAATCAAGGTCCGACACTATGGCTACACCTTC
clone size: NA
CDR3 length: 16
D gene: NA
J gene: TRBJ1-2
V gene: TRBV4-1

CDR3 protein: CASSSPDNEQFF
CDR3 DNA: TGTGCCAGCAGTTCCCCGGACAATGAGCAGTTCTTC
clone size: NA
CDR3 length: 12
D gene: NA
J gene: TRBJ2-1
V gene: TRBV27

CDR3 protein: CAWSVGPNQPQHF
CDR3 DNA: TGTGCCTGGAGTGTGGGGCCCAATCAGCCCCAACATTTT
clone size: NA
CDR3 length: 13
D gene: NA
J gene: TRBJ1-5
V gene: TRBV30

CDR3 protein: CASSIMGSGRSNEQFF
CDR3 DNA: TGTGCCAGTAGTATAATGGGTAGCGGGAGGTCTAATGAGCAGTTCTTC
clone size: NA
CDR3 length: 16
D gene: TRBD2
J gene: TRBJ2-1
V gene: TRBV19

CDR3 protein: CASSIVPGAVGELFF
CDR3 DNA: TGTGCCAGTAGTATAGTTCCGGGGGCGGTCGGGGAGCTGTTTTTT
clone size: NA
CDR3 length: 15
D gene: NA
J gene: TRBJ2-2
V gene: TRBV19

CDR3 protein: CASREVGTLANYGYTF
CDR3 DNA: TGTGCCAGCAGGGAGGTCGGGACCCTAGCTAACTATGGCTACACCTTC
clone size: NA
CDR3 length: 16
D gene: NA
J gene: TRBJ1-2
V gene: TRBV2

CDR3 protein: CASSSGTSGTVGTGELFF
CDR3 DNA: TGTGCCAGCAGCAGTGGGACTAGCGGGACTGTTGGCACCGGGGAGCTGTTTTTT
clone size: NA
CDR3 length: 18
D gene: TRBD2
J gene: TRBJ2-2
V gene: TRBV7-8

CDR3 protein: CASSPHRDEQFF
CDR3 DNA: TGTGCCAGCAGCCCGCACCGGGATGAGCAGTTCTTC
clone size: NA
CDR3 length: 12
D gene: NA
J gene: TRBJ2-1
V gene: TRBV7-2

CDR3 protein: CASSLIPSGIEEQYF
CDR3 DNA: TGTGCCAGCAGCTTGATTCCTAGCGGGATTGAGGAGCAGTACTTC
clone size: NA
CDR3 length: 15
D gene: TRBD2
J gene: TRBJ2-7
V gene: TRBV5-5

CDR3 protein: CASSIRSREYTQYF
CDR3 DNA: TGTGCCAGCAGCATACGCTCCCGGGAGTATACGCAGTATTTT
clone size: NA
CDR3 length: 14
D gene: NA
J gene: TRBJ2-3
V gene: TRBV6-5

CDR3 protein: CASSLSPQPYNEQFF
CDR3 DNA: TGTGCCAGCAGCTTAAGTCCTCAGCCATACAATGAGCAGTTCTTC
clone size: NA
CDR3 length: 15
D gene: NA
J gene: TRBJ2-1
V gene: TRBV7-2

CDR3 protein: CSVEDRQGAKGYTF
CDR3 DNA: TGCAGCGTTGAAGATCGTCAGGGGGCGAAAGGCTACACCTTC
clone size: NA
CDR3 length: 14
D gene: TRBD1
J gene: TRBJ1-2
V gene: TRBV29-1

CDR3 protein: CASSLSRLGRVAEAFF
CDR3 DNA: TGTGCCAGCAGCTTAAGTCGGCTAGGCAGGGTCGCTGAAGCTTTCTTT
clone size: few
CDR3 length: 16
D gene: NA
J gene: TRBJ1-1
V gene: TRBV7-2

CDR3 protein: CASSIGILNTEAFF
CDR3 DNA: TGTGCCAGTAGTATAGGTATTTTGAACACTGAAGCTTTCTTT
clone size: NA
CDR3 length: 14
D gene: NA
J gene: TRBJ1-1
V gene: TRBV19

CDR3 protein: CASSRTEVNYGYTF
CDR3 DNA: TGTGCCAGCAGTAGGACAGAAGTTAACTATGGCTACACCTTC
clone size: few
CDR3 length: 14
D gene: NA
J gene: TRBJ1-2
V gene: TRBV7-9

CDR3 protein: CASSKGHQELYGYTF
CDR3 DNA: TGTGCCAGTAGTAAGGGACATCAGGAGCTCTATGGCTACACCTTC
clone size: NA
CDR3 length: 15
D gene: NA
J gene: TRBJ1-2
V gene: TRBV19

CDR3 protein: CASGGGPSSGNTIYF
CDR3 DNA: TGTGCCAGCGGGGGAGGGCCAAGCTCTGGAAACACCATATATTTT
clone size: NA
CDR3 length: 15
D gene: NA
J gene: TRBJ1-3
V gene: TRBV2

CDR3 protein: CASTLPGTDTQYF
CDR3 DNA: TGTGCCAGCACCCTACCCGGGACAGATACGCAGTATTTT
clone size: NA
CDR3 length: 13
D gene: NA
J gene: TRBJ2-3
V gene: TRBV25-1

CDR3 protein: CASRGEQYF
CDR3 DNA: TGTGCCAGCAGGGGCGAGCAGTACTTC
clone size: NA
CDR3 length: 9
D gene: NA
J gene: TRBJ2-7
V gene: TRBV21-1

CDR3 protein: CASSDEAGGFTDTQYF
CDR3 DNA: TGTGCCAGCAGTGATGAGGCGGGGGGGTTCACAGATACGCAGTATTTT
clone size: NA
CDR3 length: 16
D gene: TRBD2
J gene: TRBJ2-3
V gene: TRBV6-1

CDR3 protein: CASSASGTTNTGELFF
CDR3 DNA: TGTGCCAGCAGCGCTTCCGGGACAACGAACACCGGGGAGCTGTTTTTT
clone size: NA
CDR3 length: 16
D gene: NA
J gene: TRBJ2-2
V gene: TRBV5-6

CDR3 protein: CASSLEETQYF
CDR3 DNA: TGCGCCAGCAGCCTTGAAGAGACCCAGTACTTC
clone size: NA
CDR3 length: 11
D gene: NA
J gene: TRBJ2-5
V gene: TRBV5-1

CDR3 protein: CASSLRINYGYTF
CDR3 DNA: TGTGCCAGCAGTTTACGGATTAACTATGGCTACACCTTC
clone size: NA
CDR3 length: 13
D gene: NA
J gene: TRBJ1-2
V gene: TRBV27

CDR3 protein: CASSDYPRGSYNEQFF
CDR3 DNA: TGTGCCAGCAGTGACTATCCGCGGGGTTCCTACAATGAGCAGTTCTTC
clone size: once
CDR3 length: 16
D gene: NA
J gene: TRBJ2-1
V gene: TRBV6-4

CDR3 protein: CASSQGSSGDLWGDTQYF
CDR3 DNA: TGTGCCAGCAGCCAAGGGAGCTCCGGGGACCTTTGGGGGGATACGCAGTATTTT
clone size: NA
CDR3 length: 18
D gene: NA
J gene: TRBJ2-3
V gene: TRBV4-2

CDR3 protein: CASSLDGLAMETQYF
CDR3 DNA: TGTGCCAGCAGCTTAGACGGACTAGCGATGGAGACCCAGTACTTC
clone size: NA
CDR3 length: 15
D gene: TRBD2
J gene: TRBJ2-5
V gene: TRBV7-2

CDR3 protein: CASSLQPTGKGYTF
CDR3 DNA: TGTGCCAGCAGCTTACAACCGACAGGAAAGGGATACACCTTC
clone size: NA
CDR3 length: 14
D gene: NA
J gene: TRBJ1-2
V gene: TRBV7-3

CDR3 protein: CASNRPNTEAFF
CDR3 DNA: TGTGCCAGCAACCGACCGAACACTGAAGCTTTCTTT
clone size: NA
CDR3 length: 12
D gene: NA
J gene: TRBJ1-1
V gene: TRBV7-9

CDR3 protein: CASSFTLNTEAFF
CDR3 DNA: TGTGCCAGTAGTTTTACCTTGAACACTGAAGCTTTCTTT
clone size: NA
CDR3 length: 13
D gene: NA
J gene: TRBJ1-1
V gene: TRBV19

CDR3 protein: CASSPSDDYGYTF
CDR3 DNA: TGTGCCAGCAGCCCCTCGGACGACTATGGCTACACCTTC
clone size: NA
CDR3 length: 13
D gene: NA
J gene: TRBJ1-2
V gene: TRBV11-2

CDR3 protein: CASGLGAQPSTDTQYF
CDR3 DNA: TGTGCTAGTGGTTTGGGAGCCCAGCCTAGCACAGATACGCAGTATTTT
clone size: NA
CDR3 length: 16
D gene: NA
J gene: TRBJ2-3
V gene: TRBV12-5

CDR3 protein: CASSLGDHTEAFF
CDR3 DNA: TGTGCCAGCAGCTTAGGGGACCACACTGAAGCTTTCTTT
clone size: NA
CDR3 length: 13
D gene: NA
J gene: TRBJ1-1
V gene: TRBV11-2

CDR3 protein: CASRPGLAGVDTQYF
CDR3 DNA: TGTGCCAGCAGACCGGGACTAGCGGGGGTAGATACGCAGTATTTT
clone size: NA
CDR3 length: 15
D gene: TRBD2
J gene: TRBJ2-3
V gene: TRBV11-2

CDR3 protein: CTSSQDPKGTEEADF
CDR3 DNA: TGCACCAGCAGCCAAGATCCCAAAGGGACAGAGGAGGCGGATTTT
clone size: NA
CDR3 length: 15
D gene: NA
J gene: TRBJ2-3
V gene: TRBV1

CDR3 protein: CASSFQFTGELFF
CDR3 DNA: TGTGCCAGCAGCTTCCAATTCACCGGGGAGCTGTTTTTT
clone size: NA
CDR3 length: 13
D gene: NA
J gene: TRBJ2-2
V gene: TRBV7-3

CDR3 protein: CASSPGQNQPQHF
CDR3 DNA: TGTGCCAGCTCACCGGGGCAGAATCAGCCCCAGCATTTT
clone size: NA
CDR3 length: 13
D gene: NA
J gene: TRBJ1-5
V gene: TRBV18

CDR3 protein: CASSLAGTGSGGYTF
CDR3 DNA: TGTGCCAGCAGCTTGGCCGGGACAGGGTCTGGTGGCTACACCTTC
clone size: NA
CDR3 length: 15
D gene: TRBD1
J gene: TRBJ1-2
V gene: TRBV5-4

CDR3 protein: CASSGGNYGYTF
CDR3 DNA: TGTGCCAGCAGTGGCGGGAACTATGGCTACACCTTC
clone size: NA
CDR3 length: 12
D gene: NA
J gene: TRBJ1-2
V gene: TRBV2

CDR3 protein: CASSQDLPSGGGSPYTQYF
CDR3 DNA: TGCGCCAGCAGCCAAGATTTGCCTAGTGGCGGGGGGTCTCCTTATACGCAGTATTTT
clone size: NA
CDR3 length: 19
D gene: TRBD2
J gene: TRBJ2-3
V gene: TRBV4-1

CDR3 protein: CASSPRDNPYSYNEQFF
CDR3 DNA: TGTGCCAGCAGCCCCCGGGACAACCCTTACTCCTACAATGAGCAGTTCTTC
clone size: once
CDR3 length: 17
D gene: NA
J gene: TRBJ2-1
V gene: TRBV11-3

CDR3 protein: CASSFTGGSSYNEQFF
CDR3 DNA: TGTGCCAGCAGCTTTACCGGCGGAAGCTCCTACAATGAGCAGTTCTTC
clone size: NA
CDR3 length: 16
D gene: NA
J gene: TRBJ2-1
V gene: TRBV5-4

CDR3 protein: CASSYSGQILYGYTF
CDR3 DNA: TGTGCCAGCAGTTACTCAGGGCAGATCCTCTATGGCTACACCTTC
clone size: NA
CDR3 length: 15
D gene: NA
J gene: TRBJ1-2
V gene: TRBV6-5

CDR3 protein: CASSPSRERYNEQFF
CDR3 DNA: TGTGCCAGCAGCCCGTCGCGGGAGCGCTACAATGAGCAGTTCTTC
clone size: NA
CDR3 length: 15
D gene: TRBD2
J gene: TRBJ2-1
V gene: TRBV6-4

CDR3 protein: CASSVTTSGRNEQFF
CDR3 DNA: TGTGCCAGCAGCGTAACTACTAGCGGGAGAAATGAGCAGTTCTTC
clone size: NA
CDR3 length: 15
D gene: TRBD2
J gene: TRBJ2-1
V gene: TRBV9

CDR3 protein: CSVGTGGAFF
CDR3 DNA: TGCAGCGTTGGGACAGGGGGAGCTTTCTTT
clone size: few
CDR3 length: 10
D gene: TRBD1
J gene: TRBJ1-1
V gene: TRBV29-1

CDR3 protein: CASSLWTSGSWELFF
CDR3 DNA: TGTGCCAGCAGCCTCTGGACTAGCGGGAGCTGGGAGCTGTTTTTT
clone size: NA
CDR3 length: 15
D gene: TRBD2
J gene: TRBJ2-2
V gene: TRBV7-9

CDR3 protein: CASRGWGYNEQFF
CDR3 DNA: TGTGCCAGCAGGGGGTGGGGATACAATGAGCAGTTCTTC
clone size: NA
CDR3 length: 13
D gene: NA
J gene: TRBJ2-1
V gene: TRBV6-5

CDR3 protein: CASSSQGGQGYTF
CDR3 DNA: TGTGCCAGCTCATCACAAGGGGGGCAGGGCTACACCTTC
clone size: NA
CDR3 length: 13
D gene: NA
J gene: TRBJ1-2
V gene: TRBV18

CDR3 protein: CASSPPGASGNQPQHF
CDR3 DNA: TGTGCCAGCTCACCACCGGGGGCGTCAGGGAATCAGCCCCAGCATTTT
clone size: NA
CDR3 length: 16
D gene: NA
J gene: TRBJ1-5
V gene: TRBV18

CDR3 protein: CASSPRGKMNTEAFF
CDR3 DNA: TGTGCCAGTAGTCCACGGGGGAAAATGAACACTGAAGCTTTCTTT
clone size: NA
CDR3 length: 15
D gene: NA
J gene: TRBJ1-1
V gene: TRBV19

CDR3 protein: CASSPSRGRNNEQFF
CDR3 DNA: TGTGCCAGCTCACCAAGCAGGGGGCGAAACAATGAGCAGTTCTTC
clone size: NA
CDR3 length: 15
D gene: TRBD1
J gene: TRBJ2-1
V gene: TRBV18

CDR3 protein: CASSYSGNEQFF
CDR3 DNA: TGTGCCAGCAGTTACTCTGGCAATGAGCAGTTCTTC
clone size: NA
CDR3 length: 12
D gene: NA
J gene: TRBJ2-1
V gene: TRBV6-5

CDR3 protein: CASSFTAGMETQYF
CDR3 DNA: TGCGCCAGCAGCTTCACGGCAGGGATGGAGACCCAGTACTTC
clone size: NA
CDR3 length: 14
D gene: NA
J gene: TRBJ2-5
V gene: TRBV5-1